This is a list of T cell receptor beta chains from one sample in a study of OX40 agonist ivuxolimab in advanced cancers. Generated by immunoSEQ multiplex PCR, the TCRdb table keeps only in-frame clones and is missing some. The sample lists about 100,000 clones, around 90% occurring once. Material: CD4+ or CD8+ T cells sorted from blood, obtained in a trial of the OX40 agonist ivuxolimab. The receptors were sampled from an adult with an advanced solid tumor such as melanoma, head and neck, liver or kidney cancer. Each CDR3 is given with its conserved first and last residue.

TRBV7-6 CASSLQGGEQYF
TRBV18 CASSLNTVQGGTEAFF
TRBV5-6 CASSLGGMTETQYF
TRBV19 CASSMDPADHYEQYF
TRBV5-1 CASSLGGQGYERQFF
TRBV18 CASSPSPTGAGNTIYF
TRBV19 CASSAGEETQYF
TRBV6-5 CASVGANYGYTF
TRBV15 CATSRDGETQYF
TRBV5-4 CASSLAVTGGYGYTF
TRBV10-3 CAISESPGTGHNYGYTF
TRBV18 CASSPAERGARGYTF
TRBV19 CASSMKAYGYTF
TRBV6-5 CASSRDRVGLGYF
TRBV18 CASSPVRGGEQFF
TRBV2 CASTLERALTEAFF
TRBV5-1 CASSPTGSGELFF